This T cell receptor (beta chain) was sequenced in a study of OX40 agonist ivuxolimab in advanced cancers. Study as a whole: Patients undergoing dose escalation presented with hepatocellular carcinoma, melanoma, renal cell or head and neck cancer.

The V gene lost 7 bases and the J gene lost 0 bases, with 17 bases spanning the gap. Germline loops: CDR1 SQVTM, CDR2 ANQGSEA. The CDR3 loop spans 15 amino acids. Method: immunoSEQ multiplex PCR; TCRdb's copy keeps in-frame clones and lacks some. The data hold about 72,000 clones, with 80% to 90% observed a single time. This receptor was taken from an adult with an advanced solid tumor such as melanoma, head and neck, liver or kidney cancer. The material sequenced was CD4+ or CD8+ T cells sorted from blood, taken in a trial of the OX40 agonist ivuxolimab. The V call is TRBV29-1, the J call TRBJ2-3, with D tentatively TRBD2 (5 bases). The CDR3 nucleotides are TGCAGCGCAAGAGGGCAGGCCGCTAGCACAGATACGCAGTATTTT. Encoded protein: CSARGQAASTDTQYF.